This entry lists 14 T cell receptor beta chains sequenced from one sample in a study of T cell repertoires in cytomegalovirus infection. TCRdb processed the reads anew with MiXCR; each CDR3 protein has one entry. The sample has about 310,000 distinct CDR3 sequences, around 25% seen once. Their target antigens are unknown. The sequencing here drew on cultured PBMCs, taken from culture after CMV antigen stimulation. Receptor source: a human donor in good health (CMV status not recorded). Some clones in this sample may be carry-over from other donors' samples.

This chain joins TRBV7-2 and TRBJ2-2; 9 positions match TRBD1. Per germline, CDR1 SGHTA and CDR2 FQGNSA. This CDR3 has 18 amino acids. The J segment lost 4 bases and the V segment lost 5 bases, leaving 14 bases of the junction unmatched. In nucleotides, the CDR3 is TGTGCCAGCAGCCCGGGACAGGGATTTTTGCTGGGCACCGGGGAGCTGTTTTTT. This encodes CASSPGQGFLLGTGELFF.

The chain is built from TRBV4-1 and TRBJ1-5; D is unclear. The CDR3 loop spans 16 amino acids. Looked up from germline, CDR1 is MGHRA and CDR2 is YSYEKL. Deletions cut 4 bases from V and 3 bases from J, with 16 bases between. The CDR3 bases are TGCGCCAGCAGCCCCACTCATGCAGTCAACAATCAGCCCCAGCATTTT. It is translated as CASSPTHAVNNQPQHF.

This clonotype was seen only a few times. The chain is built from TRBV6-2 or TRBV6-3 and TRBJ2-3; the match to TRBD2 covers 14 bases. This CDR3 comprises 16 residues. Germline loops: CDR1 MNHEY, CDR2 SVGEGT. The ends lost 6 bases at V and 3 bases at J; junction bases unmatched: 5. The CDR3 sequence is CASSPTSGRVTDTQYF. The CDR3 DNA reads as TGTGCCAGCAGCCCGACTAGCGGGAGGGTGACAGATACGCAGTATTTT.

This clonotype was observed a few times. The chain carries TRBV5-4 and TRBJ1-1; TRBD1 agrees at 8 bases. Germline CDR1 and CDR2: SGHNT and YYREEE (reference sequence). CDR3 length: 17 residues. The V gene end was trimmed by 0 bases and the J gene end by 0 bases; junction bases not matched to a gene: 7. In DNA, the CDR3 is TGTGCCAGCAGCTTGGGGTTGAGACAGGGGCTGAACACTGAAGCTTTCTTT. This sequence encodes CASSLGLRQGLNTEAFF.

V gene TRBV28 combines with J gene TRBJ1-1, with no clear D. The germline V gene has CDR1 MDHEN and CDR2 SYDVKM. The CDR3 sequence is 14 residues long. The V and J ends lost 2 bases and 7 bases respectively, with 14 bases between them. Written as DNA, the CDR3 is TGTGCCAGCAGTTTAATGGCGGGGAGGGATGAAGCTTTCTTT. It specifies CASSLMAGRDEAFF.

The chain uses TRBV12-3 or TRBV12-4 and TRBJ1-1, with D tentatively TRBD1 (5 bases). The CDR3 is 14 residues long. V gave up 7 bases and J gave up 5 bases, with 17 bases separating them. CDR3 DNA: TGTGCCAGCACGGCCGGGACGGAAAAGACTGAAGCTTTCTTT. Translated: CASTAGTEKTEAFF.

V usage is TRBV18 and J usage is TRBJ1-6; D unclear. The germline CDR1 and CDR2 sequences are KGHSH and LQKENI. V was cut by 5 bases and J by 10 bases, with 15 bases left in between. The CDR3 length is 14 residues. This CDR3 reads CASSGVDLWSPLHF. The CDR3 DNA sequence: TGTGCCAGCTCAGGGGTGGACCTTTGGTCACCCCTCCACTTT.

V is TRBV4-3 and J is TRBJ1-1; D is undetermined. CDR3 length equals 13 residues. CDR1 and CDR2 from the germline V gene are LGHNA and YSLEER. Trimming pared 1 base from V and 5 bases from J, leaving 8 bases between. The CDR3 nucleotides read TGCGCCAGCAGCCAAGGGCAAGAAACTGAAGCTTTCTTT. It specifies CASSQGQETEAFF.

J is TRBJ1-2 and V is TRBV5-4; 9 bases fit TRBD1. Unmatched junction bases numbered 16, after V lost 4 bases and J lost 6 bases. The CDR3 loop spans 17 amino acids. CDR1 is SGHNT and CDR2 is YYREEE in the germline V gene (reference sequence). CDR3 sequence: CASSPPGQGYSGDGYTF. The CDR3 nucleotides read TGTGCCAGCAGCCCCCCGGGACAGGGTTACTCTGGGGATGGCTACACCTTC. The variable domain in full, completed from reference TRBV5-4 and TRBJ1-2, reads ETGVTQSPTHLIKTRGQQVTLRCSSQSGHNTVSWYQQALGQGPQFIFQYYREEENGRGNFPPRFSGLQFPNYSSELNVNALELDDSALYLCASSPPGQGYSGDGYTFGSGTRLTVV.

The chain joins TRBV6-2 or TRBV6-3 to TRBJ2-7; perhaps TRBD1 as D (5 bases). V lost 1 base, J lost 4 bases, and 8 bases lay in between. The CDR3 runs to 13 residues. Germline lookup yields CDR1 MNHEY and CDR2 SVGEGT. The CDR3 coding sequence is TGTGCCAGCAGTTACTACAGGAATTACGAGCAGTACGTC. Translation: CASSYYRNYEQYV.

This clonotype was seen only a few times. The chain uses TRBV6-6 and TRBJ2-7; TRBD1 aligns across 8 bases. In germline, CDR1 is MNHNY, CDR2 SVGAGI (reference sequence). CDR3 length equals 15 residues. J lost 7 bases, V lost 2 bases, and 10 bases had no gene match. CDR3 DNA sequence: TGTGCCAGCAGTTACGAGAGGGGGACAGGCGGGGAGCAGTACGTC. The encoded protein is CASSYERGTGGEQYV.

Only a few counts were recorded for this clonotype. This chain joins TRBV6-4 and TRBJ2-6; TRBD1 aligns across 11 bases. The length of the CDR3 is 17 residues. The germline V gene encodes CDR1 MRHNA and CDR2 SNTAGT. The V segment lost 2 bases and the J segment 1 base; nucleotides outside the gene matches: 1. The CDR3 is CASSDGTGGSGANVLTF. The CDR3 DNA reads as TGTGCCAGCAGTGACGGGACAGGGGGTTCTGGGGCCAACGTCCTGACTTTC.

There are many counts of this clonotype. V is TRBV6-2 or TRBV6-3 and J is TRBJ2-7; D may correspond to TRBD1 or TRBD2 (5 bases each). The CDR3 loop spans 16 amino acids. CDR1 is MNHEY, CDR2 SVGEGT, per germline. Trimming shortened V by 5 bases and J by 1 base, and 18 bases separated the two germline ends. The CDR3 DNA reads TGTGCCAGCAGTCGCCTTGGCGGTTGGGGGTCCTACGAGCAGTACTTC. It codes for CASSRLGGWGSYEQYF.

J is TRBJ2-4 and V is TRBV5-3; 8 positions match TRBD1. TRBV5-3 is identified as an open reading frame with a role that is uncertain. CDR3 length: 14 amino acids. The ends lost 8 bases at V and 3 bases at J; junction bases unmatched: 7. DNA for the CDR3: TGTGCCAGCAGAGACAGGGGTGACAAAAACATTCAGTACTTC. As protein: CASRDRGDKNIQYF.